Included here is one T cell receptor (beta chain) sequence, with context. Its antigen is still unknown. There are no base qualities to consult, and no much larger clone falls within one base. Instrument used: Illumina NovaSeq 6000. TCRalpha and TCRbeta cDNA libraries were built by 5'RACE with constant-segment primers, adding sample barcodes and unique molecular identifiers. Trizol reagent was used to extract RNA from every sample. The libraries were amplified in two PCR steps, and the second step added a second sample barcode and Illumina TruSeq adapters. Sequencing of the libraries was done on an Illumina NovaSeq, producing 2 x 150 bp paired-end reads. The original methods were these. Reads were demultiplexed and collapsed into UMI-guided consensus sequences with migec v1.2.7. Using mixcr v2.1.11, UMI consensuses were aligned to TRA and TRB V and J templates and then assembled into clonotypes. A clonotype was counted as expanded or contracted only if both edgeR and NoisET called the change significant, with noise models trained on biological replicates. For edgeR calls, a false discovery rate-adjusted p below 0.01 and a log2 fold-change threshold of 1 were applied. As an exploratory analysis of dynamics, max-normalized trajectories of the 1000 most abundant clonotypes were examined with PCA combined with hierarchical clustering. Separately sequenced CD4+ and CD8+ repertoires were used to assign a CD4 or CD8 phenotype to each responding clone. TCRdb reanalyzed the raw reads on its own, using fastp at Q25 for trimming and MiXCR for clone calling, and kept in-frame beta chains. Identical CDR3 proteins give one entry, which carries the most common genes and DNA. These V and J calls derive from TCRdb rather than the authors' analysis. Present in this sample are roughly 51,000 distinct CDR3 sequences, around 7.3% of which were seen just once. Clones ranked in the top ten supply roughly 1.5% of the sample.

V has 3 bases trimmed and J has 10 bases trimmed; junction bases matching no gene number 5. Spanning cysteine to phenylalanine, the CDR3 consists of 13 amino acids. Only CDR3 DNA remains: 39 bases, in frame from the first base. The germline V gene gives CDR1 as SGHRS and CDR2 as YFSETQ. The sample belongs to a study of T-cell memory formation after mild COVID-19 (dated by TCRdb to the early 2020s). For context, the study as a whole: Most TCR sequence clusters were specific to one of the two donors. The cohort comprised two young, previously healthy adult volunteers, one female and one male. In a couple of donors, T-cell clones that expanded and contracted after mild COVID-19 were followed by sequencing TCRalpha and TCRbeta repertoires longitudinally.

The paper's findings and limits, for the study overall: The second-wave clones that peaked on day 37 were not confirmed to be SARS-CoV-2 specific. The study covered only a couple of mild cases, and larger cohorts including severe cases with pre-infection samples were considered necessary. Contracting CD4+ clones were found mainly in CM and EM memory subsets, while CD8+ clones were enriched in EMRA. Clones that contracted from day 15 to 85 showed balanced CD4/CD8 phenotypes, whereas a second wave of clones that expanded from day 15 to 37 leaned towards CD4+. Some responding clones were detected in pre-infection memory, which suggested that pre-existing cross-reactive memory T cells had joined the SARS-CoV-2 response.

Ficoll-Paque density gradient centrifugation was used to isolate PBMCs. The rearranged chain carries TRBV5-1 and TRBJ2-1; TRBD1 aligns with 9 central bases. The clonotype originates from a man in his late teens or twenties who had mild COVID-19 (a few samples of this study predate the infection). The sample titles of this study are shuffled in the database, so cell type and time point are left out; the donor was told from shared clones. The sample taken for sequencing was PBMCs or a T cell subset sorted from them (not recorded which). Here is the DNA: TGCGCCAGCAGCTGGGACAGGGTCGCCGAGCAGTTCTTC. This sequence encodes CASSWDRVAEQFF.